These 26 T cell receptor beta chains were sequenced from one sample in a study of cytomegalovirus exposure and HLA in healthy donors (dated by TCRdb to about 2017). The library was built by means of the immunoSEQ multiplex PCR assay. The multiplex PCR relied on a mix of 60 forward primers for TCR Vbeta segments and 13 reverse primers for TCR Jbeta segments. What TCRdb holds here is the immuneACCESS table cut down to in-frame rearrangements. Part of the clones is not present; checked against another copy, under half of the missing clones reflect an unresolved V gene, and the others are unexplained. This sample lists more than 85,000 clones; 69% were detected once. The ten largest make up under 4% of the sample. Sample: PBMCs. All receptors come from a man aged 25 to 40 in good health and CMV-seronegative.

This clone was found a few times. The V and J genes are TRBV10-3 and TRBJ1-1, with a possible D match to TRBD1 (6 bases). The CDR3 has 16 residues. V was cut by 6 bases and J by 3 bases, with 20 bases left in between. CDR1 ENHRY and CDR2 SYGVKD come from the germline V gene. DNA of the CDR3: TGTGCCATCAGCCCTGGGCAGGGGAGAGGGGACACTGAAGCTTTCTTT. This codes for CAISPGQGRGDTEAFF.

The rearrangement joins TRBV6-5 to TRBJ1-5; tentative D call: TRBD1 (5 bases). V shed 7 bases and J shed 4 bases, with 14 bases lying between them. The V gene's germline CDR1 is MNHEY and CDR2 SVGAGI. CDR3 length: 14 amino acids. CDR3 sequence (DNA): TGTGCCAGCACCCCGACAGAGAGAAATCAGCCCCAGCATTTT. This encodes CASTPTERNQPQHF.

This clone appeared once. The CDR3 loop is CASSQEPGQGRETGYTF. The CDR3 nucleotides read TGCGCCAGCAGCCAAGAACCGGGACAGGGACGGGAGACCGGCTACACCTTC. The chain is built from TRBV4-3 and TRBJ1-2; 9 bases are shared with TRBD1. The CDR3 consists of 17 residues. Germline CDR1 LGHNA, CDR2 YSLEER. The ends lost 0 bases at V and 8 bases at J; junction bases unmatched: 13.

This chain links TRBV11-3 with TRBJ2-5, with 8 bases identical to TRBD2. Trimming took 3 bases from V and 2 from J; bases not matched to a gene: 8. The CDR3 loop spans 16 amino acids. Germline-derived CDR1 and CDR2 are SGHNT and YENEEA. Here the CDR3 DNA reads TGTGCCAGCAGCTTGGGCGGGAGGTGGGGGCAAGAGACCCAGTACTTC. Its translation: CASSLGGRWGQETQYF.

The V call is TRBV11-2, the J call TRBJ2-3, with D possibly TRBD2 on 5 matching bases. Trimming left V 1 base short and J 3 bases short, with 14 bases between. The CDR3 contains 16 residues. Per germline, CDR1 SGHAT and CDR2 FQNNGV. The CDR3 sequence: CASSLVPGLGTDTQYF. Here the CDR3 DNA reads TGTGCCAGCAGCTTAGTTCCGGGATTGGGGACAGATACGCAGTATTTT.

The table lists this clone with a few counts. This chain links TRBV5-6 with TRBJ2-7; no definite D call. CDR3 length: 11 residues. V was trimmed by 3 bases and J by 5 bases, leaving 6 bases between them. The V gene's germline CDR1 is SGHDT and CDR2 YYEEEE. In DNA form, the CDR3 reads TGTGCCAGCAGCTACGAGGACGAGCAGTACTTC. As protein: CASSYEDEQYF.

The rearrangement uses TRBV6-6 and TRBJ1-5; unclear D gene. Germline V lookup: CDR1 MNHNY, CDR2 SVGAGI (reference sequence). Between the trimmed V and J ends, which lost 2 bases and 6 bases, there was a span of 11 bases. The CDR3 is 14 residues long. The CDR3, as DNA: TGTGCCAGCAGTTACAGTACATCGGGTCAGCCCCAGCATTTT. Its translation is CASSYSTSGQPQHF.

V and J are TRBV18 and TRBJ1-5; possibly TRBD1 for D (6 bases). The CDR3 totals 13 residues. The germline V gene encodes CDR1 KGHSH and CDR2 LQKENI. Trimming cost V 1 base and J 7 bases, with 8 bases left between them. The CDR3: CASSPQGDQPQHF. The DNA for the CDR3 is TGTGCCAGCTCACCACAGGGGGACCAGCCCCAGCATTTT.

The genes are TRBV5-4 and TRBJ1-2, with 8 nucleotides matching TRBD1. Per germline, CDR1 SGHNT and CDR2 YYREEE (reference sequence). Trimming took 1 base from V and 3 from J; bases not matched to a gene: 5. This CDR3 contains 15 residues. The CDR3 DNA is TGTGCCAGCAGCTTGCGGACAGGGAATGACTATGGCTACACCTTC. This codes for CASSLRTGNDYGYTF.

The chain joins TRBV2 to TRBJ2-5; D uncertain. The V gene lost 9 bases and the J gene lost 0 bases, with 5 bases spanning the gap. Germline-derived CDR1 and CDR2 are SNHLY and FYNNEI. The CDR3 loop spans 11 amino acids. CDR3 nucleotides: TGTGCCAGTATGTACCAAGAGACCCAGTACTTC. Protein product: CASMYQETQYF.

The CDR3 DNA follows: TGTGCCAGCACCGGGACTCTGGGTTACAATGAGCAGTTCTTC. Translation: CASTGTLGYNEQFF. This chain connects TRBV5-6 to TRBJ2-1, with D maybe TRBD2 (6 bases). This CDR3 contains 14 residues. Germline V gene sequence: CDR1 SGHDT, CDR2 YYEEEE. Trimming left V 6 bases short and J 4 bases short, with 14 bases between.

The rearrangement joins TRBV7-6 to TRBJ1-4, with D possibly TRBD1 on 5 matching bases. This CDR3 has 13 residues. Trimming shortened V by 1 base and J by 8 bases, and 8 bases separated the two germline ends. In germline, CDR1 is SGHVS, CDR2 FNYEAQ. CDR3 in amino acids: CASSLVAGEKLFF. For the CDR3, the DNA is TGTGCCAGCAGCTTAGTAGCAGGGGAAAAACTGTTTTTT.

V is TRBV11-3 and J is TRBJ2-1; maybe TRBD2 (5 bases). This CDR3 has 16 residues. Per germline, CDR1 SGHNT and CDR2 YENEEA. V lost 1 base and J 5 bases, leaving 15 bases between the germline ends. The CDR3: CASSLAGSAGHNEQFF. The CDR3 nucleotides read TGTGCCAGCAGCTTAGCAGGAAGTGCGGGCCACAATGAGCAGTTCTTC.

This chain joins TRBV5-1 and TRBJ1-1, with TRBD1 matching over 8 bases. The CDR3 is made up of 15 amino acids. Germline CDR1 SGHRS, CDR2 YFSETQ. Germline trimming cut 4 bases from V and 5 bases from J; bases unmatched to any gene: 10. DNA of the CDR3: TGCGCCAGCAGCGAACAGGGGGAGTGGTGGACTGAAGCTTTCTTT. It yields the protein CASSEQGEWWTEAFF.

J is TRBJ2-3 and V is TRBV29-1, with a tentative D call TRBD1 (6 bases). The V gene's germline CDR1 is SQVTM and CDR2 ANQGSEA. The CDR3 covers 19 residues. Trimming stripped 5 bases from V and 3 bases from J, with 30 bases between. CDR3 DNA: TGCAGCGTTCTTGGAACGTTAAGAACAGGGTCAGGAGGAACAGATACGCAGTATTTT. This codes for CSVLGTLRTGSGGTDTQYF.

This chain joins TRBV27 and TRBJ2-3, with D tentatively TRBD2 (6 bases). The V end was cut by 1 base, the J end by 4 bases, with 15 bases between. The CDR3 length is 16 residues. Germline-derived CDR1 and CDR2 are MNHEY and SMNVEV (reference sequence). The CDR3, as DNA: TGTGCCAGCAGTTTATTCGGGGGAGTAGGGTCAGATACGCAGTATTTT. Translated, it gives CASSLFGGVGSDTQYF.

This chain links TRBV7-3 with TRBJ2-3, with 10 bases fitting TRBD2. Germline CDR1 is SGHTA and CDR2 is FQGTGA. J was trimmed by 6 bases and V by 3 bases; bases with no gene match: 6. The CDR3 contains 15 residues. As DNA, the CDR3 is TGTGCCAGCAGCTTCACAGCGGGAGGGTCCGATACGCAGTATTTT. It encodes CASSFTAGGSDTQYF.

The V call is TRBV6-1, the J call TRBJ2-7; 10 bases fit TRBD1. This CDR3 contains 15 residues. V trimming: 6 bases; J trimming: 6 bases; junction bases outside the gene matches: 11. Germline V CDR1 and CDR2: MNHNS, SASEGT. Here the CDR3 reads CASSPAGTGVSEQYF. CDR3 in DNA: TGTGCCAGCAGCCCCGCCGGGACAGGGGTTTCCGAGCAGTACTTC.

This clone was observed a single time. This chain connects TRBV18 to TRBJ2-7; tentatively, D is TRBD2 (5 bases). CDR1 is KGHSH, CDR2 LQKENI, per germline. CDR3 length equals 14 residues. V lost 3 bases to trimming and J lost 0 bases, with 9 bases between them. CDR3 sequence (DNA): TGTGCCAGCTCACCCCCCGCGGGCTCCTACGAGCAGTACTTC. Protein: CASSPPAGSYEQYF.

V and J are TRBV6-5 and TRBJ2-1; 9 positions agree with TRBD2. Trimming removed 9 bases from V and 5 bases from J; junction bases left unmatched: 8. CDR1 MNHEY and CDR2 SVGAGI come from the germline V gene. The CDR3 runs to 14 residues. The CDR3 here is CASRGLAGHNEQFF. The CDR3 coding sequence is TGTGCCAGTCGGGGGCTAGCGGGACACAATGAGCAGTTCTTC.

This clone was seen only once. The chain uses TRBV6-1 and TRBJ1-1; D perhaps matches TRBD1 (5 bases). Trimming left V 2 bases short and J 3 bases short, with 7 bases between. The CDR3 sequence is 13 residues long. Looked up from germline, CDR1 is MNHNS and CDR2 is SASEGT. The DNA for the CDR3 is TGTGCCAGCAGTGAAATCAGGGACACTGAAGCTTTCTTT. Protein sequence: CASSEIRDTEAFF.

This clone has just a few counts. The chain couples TRBV6-1 to TRBJ1-1, with 9 positions matching TRBD1. Germline V gene lookup returns CDR1 MNHNS and CDR2 SASEGT. The V and J ends lost 3 bases and 7 bases, in that order; junction bases with no gene match: 9. The CDR3 has 15 amino acids. In DNA form, the CDR3 reads TGTGCCAGCAGTGAGGACAGGGGACTTTACGGTGAAGCTTTCTTT. Amino acid sequence: CASSEDRGLYGEAFF.

The gene calls are TRBV9 and TRBJ1-4; tentatively, D is TRBD1 (6 bases). Trimming stripped 4 bases from V and 3 bases from J, with 19 bases between. The CDR3 runs to 17 residues. Germline V gene lookup returns CDR1 SGDLS and CDR2 YYNGEE. CDR3 residues: CASSPGGGGLSNEKLFF. The DNA of the CDR3 is TGTGCCAGCAGCCCTGGGGGGGGCGGCCTGTCTAATGAAAAACTGTTTTTT.

A single count supports this clone. The rearrangement uses TRBV29-1 and TRBJ2-7; the match to TRBD2 covers 15 bases. Per germline, CDR1 SQVTM and CDR2 ANQGSEA. V dropped 6 bases and J dropped 6; count of bases not matched to a gene: 12. This CDR3 contains 16 residues. The CDR3 sequence: CSVAIGTSGRSGEQYF. The DNA of the CDR3 is TGCAGCGTCGCTATAGGGACTAGCGGGAGGTCGGGCGAGCAGTACTTC.

Concerning this clone: At one end, the junction sequence differs from germline, possibly due to a read error. This chain joins TRBV18 and TRBJ2-6; tentative D call: TRBD2 (6 bases). Per the germline V gene, CDR1 is KGHSH and CDR2 is LQKENI. The CDR3 has 13 residues. Written as DNA, the CDR3 is TGTGCCAGCTCACCAGGCGGGGCCAACGGCCTGACTTTC. Translating gives CASSPGGANGLTF. Looking up the rest from reference TRBV18 and TRBJ2-6 gives the full variable domain: NAGVMQNPRHLVRRRGQEARLRCSPMKGHSHVYWYRQLPEEGLKFMVYLQKENIIDESGMPKERFSAEFPKEGPSILRIQQVVRGDSAAYFCASSPGGANGLTFGAGSRLTVL.

This clone was counted a few times. The chain carries TRBV28 and TRBJ2-7; D is perhaps TRBD2 (6 bases). The CDR3 runs 14 residues. The germline CDR1 and CDR2 sequences are MDHEN and SYDVKM. The ends were cut back, 6 bases at V and 4 bases at J, with 16 bases in the middle. The CDR3 region is CASSPGGSIYEQYF. CDR3 in DNA: TGTGCCAGCAGCCCCGGGGGTTCGATTTACGAGCAGTACTTC.